This TCR beta chain was sequenced during a study of blood T cells in healthy people across ages. Study results and limitations: Naive CD4+ cell counts and diversity both ran higher in long-lived than in aged donors. What prevented conclusive comparison of naive and antigen-experienced cells was that PBMCs were unsorted.

The second PCR ran about 6 to 12 cycles with a sample-barcoded 5' primer and J-beta primers. Using its own MiXCR run on the 5' RACE reads, TCRdb lists one record per CDR3 protein. The table lists 1.5 million to 2 million distinct CDR3 sequences, 35% to 50% of them singletons. Per-sample yields of isolated PBMCs were at least 6 million. Trimming took off 1 base at V and 2 bases at J, with 12 bases between the two ends. The CDR3 runs 15 residues. Germline V gene lookup returns CDR1 LGHNA and CDR2 YNFKEQ. As regards this clonotype: Its specificity is not known.

The chain links TRBV4-2 to TRBJ2-7; D gene ambiguous. The specimen sequenced was blood. This clonotype originated in a human donor in good health. The CDR3 DNA reads as TGTGCCAGCAGCCAAGGGAGCGACACCACCTACGAGCAGTACTTC. Translated, it gives CASSQGSDTTYEQYF.